The 16 T cell receptor beta chains below all came from one sample that was sequenced in a study of shared clonotypes between healthy human individuals. Assay: immunoSEQ multiplex PCR; the TCRdb copy retains only in-frame clones and omits some. In the table there are some 490,000 clones, roughly 80% of which are singletons. The sequenced material came from PBMCs. These receptors were obtained from a woman between 35 and 50 years old in good health. Some clones in this sample may be carry-over from other donors' samples.

CDR3 loop: CASSGWTGGTEAFF. The CDR3 bases are TGTGCCAGCAGTGGATGGACAGGGGGCACTGAAGCTTTCTTT. The chain links TRBV2 to TRBJ1-1, with TRBD1 matching 10 bases. The CDR3 spans 14 residues. The V and J ends lost 4 bases and 4 bases, in that order; junction bases with no gene match: 3. Per the germline V gene, CDR1 is SNHLY and CDR2 is FYNNEI.

The rearrangement links TRBV15 to TRBJ2-7, with TRBD1 matching over 8 bases. The CDR3 contains 16 residues. Germline assignment: CDR1 LNHNV and CDR2 YYDKDF (reference sequence). J lost 4 bases, V lost 0 bases, and 8 bases had no gene match. CDR3 DNA sequence: TGTGCCACCAGCAGAGATCCCGGACAGGGAGGTTACGAGCAGTACTTC. Translating it yields CATSRDPGQGGYEQYF.

This clone was found a few times. The chain links TRBV28 to TRBJ1-5; no reliable D call. The ends were cut back, 2 bases at V and 6 bases at J, with 5 bases in the middle. Germline assignment: CDR1 MDHEN and CDR2 SYDVKM. This CDR3 region has 12 residues. The chain's CDR3 is CASSLLVQPQHF. CDR3 nucleotides: TGTGCCAGCAGTTTACTTGTTCAGCCCCAGCATTTT.

The sample holds many counts of this clone. V usage is TRBV6-5 and J usage is TRBJ2-7, with D tentatively TRBD1 (6 bases). The germline gives CDR1 MNHEY, CDR2 SVGAGI. V dropped 6 bases and J dropped 5 bases, with 14 bases sitting between them. The CDR3 has 13 residues. The CDR3 spells CASRQAGVHEQYF. The CDR3 bases are TGTGCCAGCAGGCAGGCAGGGGTCCACGAGCAGTACTTC.

This clone was seen a handful of times. The chain recombines TRBV5-6 with TRBJ2-7; no clear D gene. Trimming stripped 1 base from V and 6 bases from J, with 17 bases between. There are 15 residues in the CDR3. CDR1 SGHDT and CDR2 YYEEEE come from the germline V gene. Here the CDR3 reads CASSLLSAPAFEQYF. CDR3 coding DNA: TGTGCCAGCAGCTTGTTAAGTGCCCCGGCCTTCGAGCAGTACTTC.

Points on this clone: Distinct nucleotide sequences in the sample also encode this CDR3. The V call is TRBV4-2, the J call TRBJ2-1; 12 nucleotides agree with TRBD2. The CDR3 is 15 amino acids. Germline loops: CDR1 LGHNA, CDR2 YNFKEQ. V lost 0 bases, J lost 7 bases, and 1 base stayed unmatched. The DNA of the CDR3 is TGTGCCAGCAGCCAAGACGGGACTAGCGGGAATGAGCAGTTCTTC. This encodes CASSQDGTSGNEQFF.

This chain uses TRBV27 with TRBJ1-2; a possible D gene is TRBD1 (6 bases). V lost 3 bases, J lost 5 bases, and 10 bases lay in between. From germline, CDR1 is MNHEY and CDR2 SMNVEV (reference sequence). The CDR3 runs 13 residues. The CDR3 nucleotides read TGTGCCAGCAGTTTCTCTAGGGGGTATGGCTACACCTTC. It yields the protein CASSFSRGYGYTF.

The CDR3 coding sequence is TGTGCCAGCAGTTACCGGCCGGGACTGTACTTCTTC. Translating gives CASSYRPGLYFF. J is TRBJ2-1 and V is TRBV6-5; TRBD2 is a possible D gene (6 bases). Trimming cost V 2 bases and J 16 bases, with 15 bases left between them. Germline V lookup: CDR1 MNHEY, CDR2 SVGAGI. The CDR3 runs 12 residues.

The chain has TRBV7-8 and TRBJ1-2, with D possibly matching TRBD1 (6 bases). V lost 5 bases, J lost 4 bases, and 17 bases lay in between. The CDR3 is 15 residues long. Germline CDR1 SGHVS, CDR2 FQNEAQ. CDR3 sequence reads: CASSKTSGTTYGYTF. Written as DNA, the CDR3 is TGTGCCAGCAGCAAAACCTCCGGGACAACCTATGGCTACACCTTC. The full variable domain, rest sourced from reference TRBV7-8 and TRBJ1-2, is GAGVSQSPRYKVAKRGQDVALRCDPISGHVSLFWYQQALGQGPEFLTYFQNEAQLDKSGLPSDRFFAERPEGSVSTLKIQRTQQEDSAVYLCASSKTSGTTYGYTFGSGTRLTVV.

The J gene is TRBJ2-1, the V gene TRBV19; 8 nucleotides match TRBD2. V lost 5 bases to trimming and J lost 9 bases; unmatched junction nucleotides: 6. This CDR3 contains 13 residues. From germline, CDR1 is LNHDA and CDR2 SQIVND (reference sequence). CDR3 nucleotides: TGTGCCAGTAGTCCCAGGGCGGGAGGTGAGCAGTTCTTC. Translation: CASSPRAGGEQFF.

The V call is TRBV4-3, the J call TRBJ2-3; D possibly matches TRBD1 or TRBD2 (5 bases each). Between the trimmed V and J ends, which lost 0 bases and 5 bases, there was a span of 12 bases. This CDR3 has 15 amino acids. Germline V gene sequence: CDR1 LGHNA, CDR2 YSLEER. The CDR3 DNA sequence: TGCGCCAGCAGCCAAGATCGGGGCACAGGAGATACGCAGTATTTT. Translating it yields CASSQDRGTGDTQYF.

V and J are TRBV19 and TRBJ2-1, with 11 bases fitting TRBD2. CDR1 and CDR2 (germline): LNHDA, SQIVND (reference sequence). The V and J ends lost 6 bases and 8 bases, in that order; junction bases with no gene match: 9. The CDR3 contains 15 residues. CDR3 in amino acids: CASRAILAGEDEQFF. CDR3 sequence (DNA): TGTGCCAGTAGGGCGATACTAGCGGGAGAAGATGAGCAGTTCTTC.

The rearrangement uses TRBV10-1 and TRBJ2-5, with D perhaps being TRBD1 or TRBD2 (5 bases each). Between the trimmed V and J ends, which lost 0 bases and 3 bases, there was a span of 11 bases. Per germline, CDR1 WNHNN and CDR2 SYGVQD (reference sequence). The CDR3 totals 15 residues. The CDR3 DNA is TGCGCCAGCAGTGAGTCGGGGGACGGAGAAGAGACCCAGTACTTC. It encodes CASSESGDGEETQYF.

This clone is a singleton in its sample. The chain has TRBV19 and TRBJ1-1, with D possibly matching TRBD1 (5 bases). The CDR3 loop spans 14 amino acids. Germline V gene lookup returns CDR1 LNHDA and CDR2 SQIVND (reference sequence). V was pared by 8 bases and J by 0 bases, with 13 bases between. The CDR3 protein is CASRDGPMNTEAFF. The CDR3 DNA sequence: TGTGCCAGTCGGGACGGCCCTATGAACACTGAAGCTTTCTTT.

V gene TRBV6-1 combines with J gene TRBJ1-5; D possibly corresponds to TRBD1 (5 bases). V was trimmed by 6 bases and J by 2 bases, leaving 14 bases between them. Germline CDR1 and CDR2: MNHNS and SASEGT. This CDR3 is 15 amino acids long. The CDR3 protein is CASSQGVRGNQPQHF. As DNA, the CDR3 is TGTGCCAGCAGCCAAGGGGTCAGGGGCAATCAGCCCCAGCATTTT.

This clone was detected only a few times. The chain links TRBV28 to TRBJ1-6; D is possibly TRBD1 (6 bases). Germline CDR1 and CDR2: MDHEN and SYDVKM. Trimming took 8 bases from V and 5 from J, leaving 7 bases between them. This CDR3 contains 12 residues. The CDR3 is CASGQNNSPLHF. CDR3 nucleotide sequence: TGTGCCAGCGGACAGAATAATTCACCCCTCCACTTT.